The present T cell receptor (beta chain) was sequenced within a study of T cell responses to AZD1222 COVID-19 vaccine. Study in general: Pooled together were second doses at about 4 or about 12 weeks. Study observations and caveats: White British donors predominated, females outnumbered males, and clonal diversity was possibly underestimated.

Details on this clone: As yet, its antigen is unknown. This sample also contains other DNA sequences that code for the same CDR3.

Profiled with immunoSEQ multiplex PCR; TCRdb holds only in-frame clones, not every one. The repertoire holds 140,000 to 150,000 clones, with approximately 94% as singletons. This CDR3 comprises 15 residues. Trimming pared 0 bases from V and 4 bases from J, leaving 10 bases between. Germline CDR1 reads MGHRA; CDR2 reads YSYEKL. The rearrangement joins TRBV4-1 to TRBJ1-5, with D possibly matching TRBD1 (5 bases). Material: peripheral blood, obtained on day 0 of AZD1222 vaccination. The TCR comes from an adult in good health. The CDR3, as DNA: TGCGCCAGCAGCCAAGATGGGGGATCGAATCAGCCCCAGCATTTT. Protein product: CASSQDGGSNQPQHF.